These 21 T cell receptor beta chains share one sample of origin, sequenced in a study of tumor-infiltrating lymphocytes in oesophageal squamous cell carcinoma. TCRdb re-called the PCR reads with MiXCR, one entry per CDR3 protein. The sample records 20,000 to 25,000 distinct CDR3 sequences, about 34% being singletons. The sequenced sample was esophageal tumor tissue. All receptors come from a male donor with esophageal squamous cell carcinoma.

CDR3 protein: CASSLSRGLGETQYF. As DNA, the CDR3 is TGTGCCAGCAGTTTATCAAGGGGGCTTGGGGAGACCCAGTACTTC. The J gene is TRBJ2-7, the V gene TRBV28; 7 nucleotides line up with TRBD1. The J call may be mistaken, given a closer DNA end match to TRBJ2-5. Germline V gene data show CDR1 as MDHEN and CDR2 as SYDVKM. This CDR3 is built from 15 residues.

Only a few counts were recorded for this clonotype. This rearrangement joins TRBV3-1 to TRBJ1-4; 8 bases are a match to TRBD1. The CDR3 covers 15 residues. V shed 1 base, J shed 8 bases, and the junction held 6 bases outside the gene matches. Germline lookup yields CDR1 LGHDT and CDR2 YNNKEL (reference sequence). CDR3 amino acids: CASSQAHRTGEKLFF. CDR3 nucleotide sequence: TGTGCCAGCAGCCAAGCCCACAGGACAGGGGAAAAACTGTTTTTT.

Turning to this clonotype: At one of its ends the junction is not consistent with the germline gene, which may arise from a read error. The chain carries TRBV7-6 and TRBJ1-6; TRBD1 might be the D (5 bases). The end of the DNA is better explained by TRBJ1-1, so the J call may be wrong. The CDR3 is 13 amino acids. CDR1 SGHVS and CDR2 FNYEAQ come from the germline V gene. CDR3 nucleotide sequence: TGTGCCAGCAGCGAACACAGGAACCCTGAAGCTTTCTTT. This codes for CASSEHRNPEAFF.

To note about this clonotype: Given the absence of the conserved phenylalanine or tryptophan at the CDR3 end, a read error is likely. The limits of the CDR3 on the DNA are not certain, so only TCRdb's listed CDR3 is given. J is TRBJ2-3 and V is TRBV7-9; the D segment call TRBD1 is taken from the table without a DNA check. CDR1 and CDR2 from the germline V gene are SEHNR and FQNEAQ (reference sequence). Ends included, the CDR3 has 18 residues. CDR3 loop: CASSPPAGQGAYGYTFGS.

The chain is built from TRBV12-3 or TRBV12-4 and TRBJ2-2; D may be TRBD1 (5 bases). CDR3 size: 14 residues. Trimming shortened V by 6 bases and J by 7 bases, and 15 bases separated the two germline ends. CDR3 in amino acids: CASSRADLDGELFF. The CDR3 DNA is TGTGCCAGCAGCAGGGCAGACTTAGACGGGGAGCTGTTTTTT.

By sample fraction, this clonotype is medium-sized. A junction end diverges from the germline sequence, so it may reflect a read error. V gene TRBV5-1 combines with J gene TRBJ1-2; perhaps TRBD1 as D (6 bases). The germline V gene encodes CDR1 SGHRS and CDR2 YFSETQ. The CDR3 runs 13 residues. The CDR3 is CATSVVTGIGYTF. The DNA for the CDR3 is TGCGCCACCAGCGTAGTCACAGGGATCGGCTACACCTTC.

V gene TRBV28 combines with J gene TRBJ2-1, with D perhaps TRBD1 (5 bases). TRBJ2-5 matches the DNA end more closely, so the J call is doubtful. Germline V gene lookup returns CDR1 MDHEN and CDR2 SYDVKM. The CDR3 is 16 amino acids. CDR3 DNA: TGTGCCAGCATCCGCGCCCAATCCGACAGACATGAGACCCAGTACTTC. This sequence encodes CASIRAQSDRHETQYF.

The V and J genes are TRBV7-2 and TRBJ2-5; D is unclear. Germline lookup yields CDR1 SGHTA and CDR2 FQGNSA. Trimming cost V 5 bases and J 1 base, with 14 bases left between them. The CDR3 extends over 15 amino acids. CDR3 nucleotide sequence: TGTGCCAGCAGCCCAGACGGGTACTTCCAAGAGACCCAGTACTTC. This sequence encodes CASSPDGYFQETQYF.

This clonotype was seen at least ten times. V gene TRBV5-5 combines with J gene TRBJ2-1; D possibly corresponds to TRBD2 (6 bases). CDR1 SGHKS and CDR2 YYEKEE come from the germline V gene (reference sequence). The CDR3 runs 13 residues. The germline V and J ends were trimmed by 2 bases and 4 bases, with 7 bases remaining between them. The CDR3 spells CASSFGRYNEQFF. DNA of the CDR3: TGTGCCAGCAGCTTCGGGAGATACAATGAGCAGTTCTTC.

A word on this clonotype: One junction end does not reproduce the germline sequence, and a read error may be involved. The V call is TRBV7-4, the J call TRBJ2-2; D is possibly TRBD2 (6 bases). Germline assignment: CDR1 SGHVT and CDR2 SQSDAQ. CDR3 length: 16 residues. DNA of the CDR3: TGTGCCAGCAACTTAAATCCCTCTAGCGACACCGGGGAGCTGTTTTTT. This codes for CASNLNPSSDTGELFF.

This clonotype was observed many times. The rearrangement uses TRBV7-9 and TRBJ2-3, with 14 bases identical to TRBD2. The germline gives CDR1 SEHNR, CDR2 FQNEAQ (reference sequence). V was clipped by 4 bases and J by 3 bases; unmatched bases: 6. The CDR3 length is 17 residues. This CDR3 reads CASSSRTSGRLTDTQYF. DNA for the CDR3: TGTGCCAGCAGCTCACGGACTAGCGGGAGGTTAACAGATACGCAGTATTTT.

Concerning this clonotype: At one end the junction does not follow the germline gene, possibly because of a read error. The V gene is TRBV5-3, the J gene TRBJ1-6; D is perhaps TRBD1 (6 bases). TRBV5-3 is classed as an ORF, of uncertain function. This CDR3 has 12 residues. The CDR3 DNA is TGTGCCAGCAGCTTGGATGAGGGGGAGCAGCACTTT. Its translation is CASSLDEGEQHF.

As to this clonotype: It may be a read error: a sequence one base away is much more abundant. The chain employs TRBV7-3 and TRBJ2-5, with D possibly matching TRBD1 (7 bases). CDR3 length equals 15 residues. V lost 5 bases to trimming and J lost 11 bases, with 24 bases between them. The V gene's germline CDR1 is SGHTA and CDR2 FQGTGA. The CDR3 DNA sequence: TGTGCCAGCAGCCACGCGGGACAGTCCTACAATGAGCAGTACTTC. Its protein is CASSHAGQSYNEQYF.

Comment on this clonotype: The final CDR3 position lacks the conserved phenylalanine or tryptophan, pointing to a likely read error. No DNA is shown, since the ends of the CDR3 on it are uncertain; the CDR3 is the one TCRdb lists. The J gene is TRBJ2-7, the V gene TRBV6-1; TRBD2, the table's D call, lacks a check against the DNA. The V gene's germline CDR1 is MNHNS and CDR2 SASEGT. The CDR3 is 16 amino acids in total, end residues counted. The CDR3 is CASSPHTGLYGYTFGS.

The rearrangement uses TRBV2 and TRBJ2-1; D is unresolved. The DNA matches TRBJ2-7 better at its end, which makes the J call doubtful. The germline V gene has CDR1 SNHLY and CDR2 FYNNEI. The CDR3 covers 12 residues. DNA for the CDR3: TGTGCCAGCAGTGAAATGCACCACGAGCAGTACTTC. Its translation: CASSEMHHEQYF.

CDR3 in amino acids: CASSAGQGWYQPQHF. The CDR3 region has the DNA TGTGCCAGCAGCGCAGGACAGGGCTGGTATCAGCCCCAGCATTTT. The V call is TRBV6-1, the J call TRBJ1-5; TRBD1 aligns across 8 bases. The CDR3 length is 15 residues. J lost 5 bases, V lost 6 bases, and 9 bases had no gene match. Per the germline V gene, CDR1 is MNHNS and CDR2 is SASEGT.

The chain carries TRBV7-8 and TRBJ2-7, with TRBD2 matching over 9 bases. Germline V gene lookup returns CDR1 SGHVS and CDR2 FQNEAQ. CDR3 length: 19 amino acids. V was clipped by 5 bases and J by 7 bases; unmatched bases: 24. CDR3 in DNA: TGTGCCAGCAGCAACCCCCACGGCCTAGCGGGACGGAGAGGGGATGAGCAGTACTTC. Encoded protein: CASSNPHGLAGRRGDEQYF.

CDR3 in amino acids: CASSLGSQGNYGYTF. The CDR3 DNA reads as TGTGCCAGCAGCTTAGGCTCACAGGGTAACTATGGCTACACCTTC. The V and J genes are TRBV7-6 and TRBJ1-2, with a weak D call TRBD1 (6 bases). CDR1 and CDR2 (germline): SGHVS, FNYEAQ. The CDR3 has 15 amino acids. V shed 1 base and J shed 1 base, with 10 bases lying between them.

V gene TRBV7-9 combines with J gene TRBJ2-2, with 8 bases that match TRBD1. CDR1 and CDR2 from the germline V gene are SEHNR and FQNEAQ (reference sequence). Trimming cost V 2 bases and J 5 bases; bases outside gene matches: 4. The CDR3 totals 15 residues. The CDR3: CASSLLQGGTGELFF. In DNA, the CDR3 is TGTGCCAGCAGCTTATTACAGGGGGGTACCGGGGAGCTGTTTTTT.

This clonotype was counted between two and nine times. The J gene is TRBJ2-7, the V gene TRBV7-2; either TRBD1 or TRBD2 may fit D (5 bases each). The J call is uncertain, as TRBJ2-1 better fits the DNA end. The germline gives CDR1 SGHTA, CDR2 FQGNSA. This CDR3 contains 13 residues. This chain's CDR3 is CASGSRGRNEQFF. The CDR3 bases are TGTGCCAGCGGGAGCCGGGGCCGCAATGAGCAGTTCTTC.

CDR3 amino acids: CASSLGSGSYNEQFF. In nucleotides, the CDR3 is TGTGCCAGCAGTTTGGGTAGCGGGTCCTACAATGAGCAGTTCTTC. V is TRBV12-3 or TRBV12-4 and J is TRBJ1-2; 7 bases are a match to TRBD2. The J call is uncertain, as TRBJ2-1 better fits the DNA end. The CDR3 has 15 amino acids.